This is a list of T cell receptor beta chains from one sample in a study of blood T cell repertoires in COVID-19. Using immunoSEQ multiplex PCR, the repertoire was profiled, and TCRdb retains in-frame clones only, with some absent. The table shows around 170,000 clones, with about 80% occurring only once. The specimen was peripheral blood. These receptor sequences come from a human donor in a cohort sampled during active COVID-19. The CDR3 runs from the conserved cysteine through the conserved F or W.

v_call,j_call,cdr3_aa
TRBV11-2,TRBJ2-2,CASRPPAAAGELFF
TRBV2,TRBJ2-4,CASSEGGRAGLIAKNIQYF
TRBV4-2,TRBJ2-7,CASSQDAGLIDEQYF
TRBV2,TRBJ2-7,CASRSASGVLSYEQYF
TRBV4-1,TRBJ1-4,CASSLRTGISEKLFF
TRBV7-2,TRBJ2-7,CASSLTPGGGSEQYF
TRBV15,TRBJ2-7,CATSRDLNREQYF
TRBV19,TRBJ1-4,CASRNRGAEKLFF
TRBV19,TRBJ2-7,CASSIATGDTFAYEQYF
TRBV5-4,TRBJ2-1,CASSWGTEYINEQFF
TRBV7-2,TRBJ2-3,CASSFAGTLTDTQYF
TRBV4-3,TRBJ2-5,CASSQDLTKTQYF
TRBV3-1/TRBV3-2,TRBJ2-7,CASSARTGTYEQYF
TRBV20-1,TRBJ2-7,CSAFWGREQYF
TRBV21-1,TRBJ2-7,CASSPWVETPDGQYF
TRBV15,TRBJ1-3,CATSRDKEGSDTIYF
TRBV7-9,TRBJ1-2,CASSLALGEGGRSGYTF
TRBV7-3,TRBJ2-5,CASSLGLAGSKETQYF
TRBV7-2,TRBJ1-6,CASSVQGTYNSPLHF
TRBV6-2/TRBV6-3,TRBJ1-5,CASSKQGINQPQHF
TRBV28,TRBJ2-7,CASSLLAGREQYF
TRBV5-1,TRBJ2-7,CASSSTGYEQYF
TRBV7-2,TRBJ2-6,CASSLARVGANVLTF
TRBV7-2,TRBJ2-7,CASSLDRVEQYF
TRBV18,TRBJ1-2,CASSSYPRQAAYGYTF
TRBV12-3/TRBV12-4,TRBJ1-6,CASSWGEGPLHF
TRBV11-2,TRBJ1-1,CASSQQGNTEAFF
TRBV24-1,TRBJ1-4,CATSDPGGPGKLFF
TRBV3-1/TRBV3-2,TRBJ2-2,CASSHGAGGLARELFF
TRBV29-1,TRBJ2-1,CSVTSGRALYNEQFF
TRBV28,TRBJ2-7,CASSFFPREYEQYF
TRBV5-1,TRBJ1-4,CASSLARTGGEKLFF
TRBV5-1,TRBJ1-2,CASSTADRSLGYTF
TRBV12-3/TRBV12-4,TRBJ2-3,CASSMSQGTQYF
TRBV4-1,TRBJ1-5,CASSQQTGGAVQPQHF
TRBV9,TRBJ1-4,CASSVGTGPNEKLFF
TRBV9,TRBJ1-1,CASSVGQGARTEAFF
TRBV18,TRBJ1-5,CASSPGTANQPQHF
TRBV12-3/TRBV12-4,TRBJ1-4,CASSQQGDEKLFF
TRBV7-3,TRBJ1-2,CASSADRGRAEGYTF
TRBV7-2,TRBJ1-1,CASSVGRGTEAFF
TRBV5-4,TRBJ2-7,CASSLDAGSSEQYF